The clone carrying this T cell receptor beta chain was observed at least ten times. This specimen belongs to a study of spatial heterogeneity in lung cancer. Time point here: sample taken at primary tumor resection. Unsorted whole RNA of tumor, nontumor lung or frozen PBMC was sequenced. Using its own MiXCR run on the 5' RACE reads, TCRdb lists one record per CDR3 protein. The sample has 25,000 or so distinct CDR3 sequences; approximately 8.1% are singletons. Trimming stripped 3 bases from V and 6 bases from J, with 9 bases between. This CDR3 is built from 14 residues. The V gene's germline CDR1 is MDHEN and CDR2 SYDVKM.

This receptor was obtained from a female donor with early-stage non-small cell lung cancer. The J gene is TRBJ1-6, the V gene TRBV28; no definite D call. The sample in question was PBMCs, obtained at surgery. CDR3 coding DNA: TGTGCCAGCAGTTTGATTAGGCCTAATTCACCCCTCCACTTT. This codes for CASSLIRPNSPLHF. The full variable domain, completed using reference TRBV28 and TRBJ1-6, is DVKVTQSSRYLVKRTGEKVFLECVQDMDHENMFWYRQDPGLGLRLIYFSYDVKMKEKGDIPEGYSVSREKKERFSLILESASTNQTSMYLCASSLIRPNSPLHFGNGTRLTVT.